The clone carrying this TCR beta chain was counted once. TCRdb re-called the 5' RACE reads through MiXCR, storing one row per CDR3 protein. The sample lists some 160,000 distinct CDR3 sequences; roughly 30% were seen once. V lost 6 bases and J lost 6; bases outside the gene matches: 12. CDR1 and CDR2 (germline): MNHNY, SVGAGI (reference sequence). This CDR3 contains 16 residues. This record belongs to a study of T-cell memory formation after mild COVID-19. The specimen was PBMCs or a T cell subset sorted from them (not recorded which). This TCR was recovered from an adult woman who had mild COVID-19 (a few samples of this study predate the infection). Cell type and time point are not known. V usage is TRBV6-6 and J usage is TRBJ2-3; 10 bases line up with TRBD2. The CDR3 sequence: CASRYSGGAGEDTQYF. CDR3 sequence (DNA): TGTGCCAGCAGATACAGCGGGGGGGCCGGCGAGGATACGCAGTATTTT.